Sequencing of this T cell receptor (beta chain) was carried out in a study of post-analysis software for immune sequencing data. General study results and limits: Compared with controls, patients had more of about five TRBV segments, including TRBV5-6, TRBV5-1 and TRBV20-1.

This clonotype was detected only a few times. Its antigen is unknown. Germline V CDR1 and CDR2: MNHNS, SASEGT. Trimming at V came to 4 bases and at J to 1 base, leaving 11 bases not matched to a gene. The CDR3 length is 19 residues. Sequencing libraries made from TCR beta cDNA carried unique molecular identifiers. TCRdb reprocessed the PCR reads with MiXCR, giving one entry per CDR3 protein. The sample has more than 450,000 distinct CDR3 sequences; roughly 46% are singletons. The sequence was obtained from a girl between 5 and 17 years old with multiple sclerosis. The gene calls are TRBV6-1 and TRBJ1-4, with 11 bases lining up with TRBD1. Sequencing used blood. CDR3 DNA sequence: TGTGCCAGCAGTGTCGCCGGGACAGGGGGAAGAAGAACTAATGAAAAACTGTTTTTT. This gives the protein CASSVAGTGGRRTNEKLFF.